One sample yielded the 2 T cell receptor beta chains listed below, sequenced in a study of blood T cell repertoires in COVID-19. Method: immunoSEQ multiplex PCR; TCRdb's copy keeps in-frame clones and lacks some. Of around 250,000 clones listed, around 90% are singletons. The sequenced material came from peripheral blood. The receptors originated from a woman between 65 and 79 years old with COVID-19, enrolled during active disease.

J is TRBJ2-3 and V is TRBV5-1; 9 positions match TRBD2. Germline V gene data show CDR1 as SGHRS and CDR2 as YFSETQ. The ends lost 1 base at V and 4 bases at J; junction bases unmatched: 10. The CDR3 consists of 17 residues. The CDR3 sequence is CASSLFLAGKGADTQYF. Written as DNA, the CDR3 is TGCGCCAGCAGCTTGTTCCTAGCGGGAAAGGGGGCAGATACGCAGTATTTT. The complete variable domain, with remaining parts taken from reference TRBV5-1 and TRBJ2-3, reads KAGVTQTPRYLIKTRGQQVTLSCSPISGHRSVSWYQQTPGQGLQFLFEYFSETQRNKGNFPGRFSGRQFSNSRSEMNVSTLELGDSALYLCASSLFLAGKGADTQYFGPGTRLTVL.

V usage is TRBV27 and J usage is TRBJ1-2, with 7 bases matching TRBD1. The V segment lost 6 bases and the J segment 8 bases; nucleotides outside the gene matches: 9. This CDR3 comprises 13 residues. Germline-derived CDR1 and CDR2 are MNHEY and SMNVEV (reference sequence). CDR3 DNA sequence: TGTGCCAGCAGCTCCGGACAGGCCGTGGGCTACACCTTC. Protein product: CASSSGQAVGYTF.